The clone carrying this TCR beta chain appeared once. The antigen is unknown. CDR1 and CDR2 from the germline V gene are SGHVS and FQNEAQ. CDR3 length: 14 amino acids. V was shortened by 2 bases and J by 1 base, with 6 bases between the two germline ends. Every patient had mismatch repair deficiency by PCR or immunohistochemistry. Three pembrolizumab responders had their TCRs sequenced. Produced via immunoSEQ multiplex PCR; TCRdb's table is partial and in-frame only. The sample contains under 150,000 clones, about nine tenths of which appear only once. The data originate from a study of PD-1 blockade in mismatch repair-deficient tumors. Study as a whole: Patients had approximately 11 mismatch repair-deficient cancer types, all previously treated and progressing.

Study-wide results and caveats: After pembrolizumab, tumor-resident clones rose rapidly, then generally contracted before radiologic responses.

The TCR originated in an adult with mismatch repair-deficient cancer. V is TRBV7-8 and J is TRBJ1-5, with unresolved D. Sequencing used peripheral blood, obtained about 17 months after starting pembrolizumab. The chain's CDR3 is CASSLSASNQPQHF. The CDR3 coding sequence is TGTGCCAGCAGCTTAAGCGCCAGCAATCAGCCCCAGCATTTT.